This T cell receptor (beta chain) originates from a study of response to subunit inactivated influenza vaccine (dated by TCRdb to 2017 to 2018). With respect to the entire study: Deep quantitative T cell receptor repertoire profiling was used in the study to track responses to a trivalent subunit inactivated influenza vaccine.

The research as a whole found: It was suggested by the authors that each seasonal influenza vaccination may recruit only a limited number of new T cells.

Sample time point, as interpreted from the label and publication: approximately 47 days after influenza vaccine administration. Cut back by 7 bases and 2 bases, the V and J ends lie 12 bases apart. CDR1 and CDR2, per the germline V gene, are SGHVS and FQNEAQ. Reading from cysteine to phenylalanine, the CDR3 counts 13 amino acids. The read is trimmed to its CDR3 DNA, 39 bases read in frame from base 1. Note on this clonotype: No antigen is known for it. Per-base qualities were not stored, and no clone one base away is much larger.

The receptor library was made with RT-PCR. Sequencing instrument: Illumina HiSeq 2500. TCRdb redid the processing of the public reads, applying fastp at Q25 and MiXCR, and retained in-frame beta chains. Rows with one shared CDR3 protein collapse into an entry with the most common genes and DNA. The sample has hundreds of thousands of distinct CDR3 sequences on record, approximately 9.9% of them singletons. Together, the top ten hold 9.5% to 15% of the sample. Sample: PBMCs from blood, taken roughly 46 days after vaccination. This receptor chain uses TRBV7-8 and TRBJ2-7; the D gene lacks a confident call. The receptor's source is a man over 45 who received an inactivated influenza vaccine. Donor details come from another sample of the same person, matched by shared clones. The CDR3 loop reads CASNPDGTYEQYF. The DNA is TGTGCCAGCAACCCTGACGGAACCTACGAGCAGTACTTC. Supplemented by the reference TRBV7-8 and TRBJ2-7 proteins around the CDR3, the complete variable domain is GAGVSQSPRYKVAKRGQDVALRCDPISGHVSLFWYQQALGQGPEFLTYFQNEAQLDKSGLPSDRFFAERPEGSVSTLKIQRTQQEDSAVYLCASNPDGTYEQYFGPGTRLTVT.